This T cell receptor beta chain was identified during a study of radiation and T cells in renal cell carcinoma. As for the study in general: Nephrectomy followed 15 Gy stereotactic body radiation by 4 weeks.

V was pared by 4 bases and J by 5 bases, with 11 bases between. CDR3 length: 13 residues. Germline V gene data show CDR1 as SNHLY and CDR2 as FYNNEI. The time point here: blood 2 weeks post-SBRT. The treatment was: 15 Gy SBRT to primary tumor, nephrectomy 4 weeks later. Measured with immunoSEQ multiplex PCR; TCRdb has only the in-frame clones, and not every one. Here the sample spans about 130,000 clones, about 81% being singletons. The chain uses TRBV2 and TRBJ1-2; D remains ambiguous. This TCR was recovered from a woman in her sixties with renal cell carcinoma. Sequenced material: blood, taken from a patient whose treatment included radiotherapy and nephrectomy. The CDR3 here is CASSGEGPYGYTF. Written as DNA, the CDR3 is TGTGCCAGCAGTGGGGAGGGTCCTTATGGCTACACCTTC. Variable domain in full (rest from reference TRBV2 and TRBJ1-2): EPEVTQTPSHQVTQMGQEVILRCVPISNHLYFYWYRQILGQKVEFLVSFYNNEISEKSEIFDDQFSVERPDGSNFTLKIRSTKLEDSAMYFCASSGEGPYGYTFGSGTRLTVV.